The 8 T cell receptor beta chains in this list originate from one sample, sequenced in a study of beta chain features in type 1 diabetes. Sequencing targeted expressed TCRB transcripts, as all isolated RNA had been reverse transcribed. The assay was immunoSEQ multiplex PCR, and TCRdb's table has in-frame clones only and misses some. Of around 710,000 clones detected, roughly 12% appear once; the ten largest clones hold more than 0.1%. Their recognized antigens are unknown. Study outcomes and limitations: Patients with Type 1 diabetes showed moderately but significantly shorter TCRB CDR3s in all four CD4+ subsets.

Material: naive CD4+ T cells from blood. All receptors come from a young man with type 1 diabetes.

This sequence joins TRBV6-6 and TRBJ2-3; 7 nucleotides agree with TRBD1. The CDR3 runs to 16 residues. Trimming cost V 2 bases and J 0 bases; bases outside gene matches: 5. From germline, CDR1 is MNHNY and CDR2 SVGAGI (reference sequence). CDR3 protein: CASSYGPTGSTDTQYF. The CDR3, as DNA: TGTGCCAGCAGTTACGGTCCGACAGGGAGCACAGATACGCAGTATTTT.

This clone was counted between two and nine times. This rearrangement joins TRBV18 to TRBJ1-5, with D possibly being TRBD1 (5 bases). CDR1 is KGHSH and CDR2 is LQKENI in the germline V gene. There are 17 residues in the CDR3. Trimming removed 3 bases from V and 0 bases from J, with 15 bases in between. The CDR3 coding sequence is TGTGCCAGCTCACCCCCAGGGATGGTTTATAGCAATCAGCCCCAGCATTTT. This encodes CASSPPGMVYSNQPQHF.

The chain uses TRBV7-9 and TRBJ1-3; unclear D gene. CDR1 is SEHNR and CDR2 is FQNEAQ in the germline V gene (reference sequence). With 4 bases removed from V and 0 bases from J, the gap between germline ends came to 10 bases. The CDR3 contains 15 residues. This CDR3 is CASSSLVGSGNTIYF. The CDR3 DNA reads TGTGCCAGCAGCTCTCTTGTTGGCTCTGGAAACACCATATATTTT.

This clone was picked up a small number of times. This chain uses TRBV6-5 with TRBJ2-5; D is unresolved. Germline CDR1 and CDR2: MNHEY and SVGAGI. The CDR3 has 13 residues. Trimming left V 11 bases short and J 1 base short, with 14 bases between. This CDR3 reads CASRTLIQETQYF. For the CDR3, the DNA is TGTGCCTCAAGAACATTAATCCAAGAGACCCAGTACTTC.

The chain is built from TRBV30 and TRBJ2-1, with D hard to call. CDR1 is GTSNPN and CDR2 is SVGIG in the germline V gene (reference sequence). This CDR3 is 15 amino acids long. Trimming took off 2 bases at V and 1 base at J, with 12 bases between the two ends. The CDR3 loop is CAWSRAGRSYNEQFF. CDR3 in DNA: TGTGCCTGGAGTAGAGCAGGCCGTTCCTACAATGAGCAGTTCTTC.

This rearrangement joins TRBV7-9 to TRBJ2-7, with D possibly TRBD2 on 5 matching bases. This CDR3 region has 13 residues. Germline V lookup: CDR1 SEHNR, CDR2 FQNEAQ (reference sequence). V lost 2 bases and J 1 base, leaving 6 bases between the germline ends. In nucleotides, the CDR3 is TGTGCCAGCAGCTTAAGGACTTCCTACGAGCAGTACTTC. Protein: CASSLRTSYEQYF.

V is TRBV5-4 and J is TRBJ2-1; tentatively, D is TRBD2 (6 bases). Trimming took 4 bases from V and 2 from J, leaving 13 bases between them. The germline gives CDR1 SGHNT, CDR2 YYREEE (reference sequence). This CDR3 has 15 residues. CDR3 coding DNA: TGTGCCAGCAGCACAACTAGCTGGGCCTACAATGAGCAGTTCTTC. Amino acid sequence: CASSTTSWAYNEQFF.

The V gene is TRBV18, the J gene TRBJ1-2; a possible D gene is TRBD1 (6 bases). Germline V gene data show CDR1 as KGHSH and CDR2 as LQKENI. The length of the CDR3 is 16 residues. V dropped 3 bases and J dropped 4 bases, with 18 bases sitting between them. CDR3 DNA: TGTGCCAGCTCACCGAGGACGGGCACACAGGGCTATGGCTACACCTTC. Its protein product is CASSPRTGTQGYGYTF.